This is a list of T cell receptor beta chains from one sample in a study of blood T cell repertoires in COVID-19. Measured with immunoSEQ multiplex PCR; TCRdb has only the in-frame clones, and not every one. The table lists approximately 440,000 clones, about 90% of them singletons. Specimen: PBMCs or T cells enriched from blood (not recorded which). These receptors originate from a man between 18 and 35 years old who had recovered from COVID-19. The CDR3 runs from the conserved cysteine through the conserved F or W. D genes are given only for firm matches. Size values are once, few and many counts, or a class for expanded clones, and some rows have none.

d_gene: -
abundance: -
v_gene: TRBV11-3
j_gene: TRBJ1-4
CDR3aa: CASSPTGGFLTEKLFF
CDR3nt: TGTGCCAGCAGCCCCACGGGGGGGTTTCTGACTGAAAAACTGTTTTTT

d_gene: TRBD1
abundance: -
v_gene: TRBV5-6
j_gene: TRBJ1-2
CDR3aa: CASIPTGAKNYGYTF
CDR3nt: TGTGCCAGCATCCCCACAGGGGCGAAGAACTATGGCTACACCTTC

d_gene: -
abundance: -
v_gene: TRBV5-5
j_gene: TRBJ2-7
CDR3aa: CASRTGTSSPYEQYF
CDR3nt: TGTGCCAGCAGAACCGGGACTTCGTCCCCCTACGAGCAGTACTTC

d_gene: -
abundance: few
v_gene: TRBV7-3
j_gene: TRBJ2-7
CDR3aa: CASSLTHSYEQYF
CDR3nt: TGTGCCAGCAGCTTAACCCACTCCTACGAGCAGTACTTC

d_gene: TRBD1
abundance: -
v_gene: TRBV9
j_gene: TRBJ1-2
CDR3aa: CASSVETGGQYGYTF
CDR3nt: TGTGCCAGCAGCGTAGAGACAGGGGGTCAGTATGGCTACACCTTC

d_gene: TRBD2
abundance: -
v_gene: TRBV24-1
j_gene: TRBJ2-1
CDR3aa: CATSDLYSGGTCGSYNEQFF
CDR3nt: TGTGCCACCAGTGATTTATATAGCGGGGGGACTTGTGGATCCTACAATGAGCAGTTCTTC

d_gene: -
abundance: -
v_gene: TRBV2
j_gene: TRBJ1-5
CDR3aa: CASSQRGSNQPQHF
CDR3nt: TGTGCCAGCAGTCAAAGAGGGAGCAATCAGCCCCAGCATTTT

d_gene: -
abundance: -
v_gene: TRBV28
j_gene: TRBJ1-1
CDR3aa: CASNGGGQLGTEAFF
CDR3nt: TGTGCCAGCAATGGGGGAGGTCAGTTGGGCACTGAAGCTTTCTTT

d_gene: -
abundance: -
v_gene: TRBV2
j_gene: TRBJ1-2
CDR3aa: CASSKQGNGYTF
CDR3nt: TGTGCCAGCAGTAAACAGGGAAATGGCTACACCTTC

d_gene: -
abundance: -
v_gene: TRBV14
j_gene: TRBJ2-2
CDR3aa: CASSQDWAGSGELFF
CDR3nt: TGTGCCAGCAGCCAAGACTGGGCTGGGTCCGGGGAGCTGTTTTTT

d_gene: TRBD1
abundance: -
v_gene: TRBV19
j_gene: TRBJ1-5
CDR3aa: CASSINDRAGSNQPQHF
CDR3nt: TGTGCCAGTAGCATAAACGACAGGGCGGGGAGCAATCAGCCCCAGCATTTT

d_gene: -
abundance: -
v_gene: TRBV19
j_gene: TRBJ1-5
CDR3aa: CASSPRFQGSPWPQHF
CDR3nt: TGTGCCAGTAGTCCCCGTTTCCAGGGAAGTCCCTGGCCCCAGCATTTT

d_gene: TRBD2
abundance: -
v_gene: TRBV7-6
j_gene: TRBJ2-7
CDR3aa: CASSRGLADSYEQYF
CDR3nt: TGTGCCAGCAGCCGAGGACTAGCGGACTCCTACGAGCAGTACTTC

d_gene: -
abundance: -
v_gene: TRBV19
j_gene: TRBJ1-6
CDR3aa: CASSTVQGGNSPLHF
CDR3nt: TGTGCCAGTAGCACCGTCCAAGGCGGGAATTCACCCCTCCACTTT

d_gene: -
abundance: -
v_gene: TRBV4-1
j_gene: TRBJ1-4
CDR3aa: CASSQELSGNNEKLFF
CDR3nt: TGCGCCAGCAGCCAAGAGTTAAGCGGAAATAATGAAAAACTGTTTTTT

d_gene: -
abundance: few
v_gene: TRBV5-1
j_gene: TRBJ2-1
CDR3aa: CASSATLAPREQFF
CDR3nt: TGCGCCAGCAGCGCAACACTAGCTCCAAGGGAGCAGTTCTTC

d_gene: -
abundance: -
v_gene: TRBV2
j_gene: TRBJ1-1
CDR3aa: CASSPRQQNTEAFF
CDR3nt: TGTGCCAGCAGTCCTCGACAACAGAACACTGAAGCTTTCTTT

d_gene: -
abundance: -
v_gene: TRBV6-1
j_gene: TRBJ1-2
CDR3aa: CASSEAGGAGYGYTF
CDR3nt: TGTGCCAGCAGTGAAGCGGGGGGGGCCGGCTATGGCTACACCTTC

d_gene: -
abundance: -
v_gene: TRBV29-1
j_gene: TRBJ2-1
CDR3aa: CSVEGSRATYNEQFF
CDR3nt: TGCAGCGTTGAAGGATCCAGGGCGACCTACAATGAGCAGTTCTTC

d_gene: -
abundance: -
v_gene: TRBV19
j_gene: TRBJ2-2
CDR3aa: CASKKHLSTGELFF
CDR3nt: TGTGCCAGTAAGAAGCACCTGAGCACCGGGGAGCTGTTTTTT

d_gene: -
abundance: -
v_gene: TRBV7-9
j_gene: TRBJ2-7
CDR3aa: CASSLTDSPYEQYF
CDR3nt: TGTGCCAGCAGCTTAACGGACAGCCCCTACGAGCAGTACTTC

d_gene: TRBD2
abundance: -
v_gene: TRBV19
j_gene: TRBJ2-7
CDR3aa: CASSTLPGLAAGAQYF
CDR3nt: TGTGCCAGTAGTACCCTACCGGGACTAGCAGCGGGAGCGCAGTACTTC

d_gene: -
abundance: -
v_gene: TRBV4-1
j_gene: TRBJ1-2
CDR3aa: CASSHPPGGNYGYTF
CDR3nt: TGCGCCAGCAGCCACCCCCCTGGGGGGAACTATGGCTACACCTTC

d_gene: -
abundance: -
v_gene: TRBV19
j_gene: TRBJ1-4
CDR3aa: CASSFWSEQGEKLFF
CDR3nt: TGTGCCAGTAGTTTTTGGTCAGAACAGGGCGAAAAACTGTTTTTT

d_gene: -
abundance: few
v_gene: TRBV5-4
j_gene: TRBJ2-1
CDR3aa: CAIYRTVDNEQFF
CDR3nt: TGTGCCATCTACAGGACAGTAGACAATGAGCAGTTCTTC

d_gene: TRBD1
abundance: -
v_gene: TRBV4-1
j_gene: TRBJ1-5
CDR3aa: CASSPPGQGRHQPQHF
CDR3nt: TGCGCCAGCAGCCCGCCGGGACAGGGGAGACATCAGCCCCAGCATTTT